This T cell receptor (beta chain) was sequenced in a study of T cell responses to AZD1222 COVID-19 vaccine. The protocol was immunoSEQ multiplex PCR, while the TCRdb copy is restricted to in-frame clones and leaves out a portion. The data contain more than 100,000 clones, 80% to 90% of them singletons. Study-level results: Donors in the cohort were predominantly white British and more often female, and clonal diversity was possibly underestimated. Reports indicate that nearly half of spike-specific TCRs are directed at unmutated variant regions. Repertoires were collected only later (after the peak T cell response had occurred). Spike-wide coverage was observed for vaccine-associated CD4 TCRs, with dominant responses at 160-218 and 743-854.

To note about this clone: Its antigen is unknown.

The sequences come from peripheral blood, collected on day 0 of AZD1222 vaccination. The sequence derives from an adult in good health.

The CDR3 protein is CASGRQGGYNEQFF. Here the CDR3 DNA reads TGTGCCAGCGGACGACAGGGGGGGTACAATGAGCAGTTCTTC. The chain couples TRBV2 to TRBJ2-1; 9 bases map to TRBD1. Germline assignment: CDR1 SNHLY and CDR2 FYNNEI. The ends lost 8 bases at V and 4 bases at J; junction bases unmatched: 6. This CDR3 comprises 14 residues.